These T cell receptor beta chains were read from a single sample in a study of beta chain features in type 1 diabetes. TCRdb's table, derived via immunoSEQ multiplex PCR, lists solely in-frame clones and lacks some. The table shows under 70,000 clones, with just under 65% occurring only once. The sample consisted of stem cell memory CD4+ T cells from blood. These TCRs come from a woman aged 30 to 39 with type 1 diabetes. Each CDR3 is given with its conserved first and last residue. A D gene is named only where the DNA matches it firmly. A row's size may be missing; if present it is once, few, many or a size class.

NA,TRBV5-6,NA,TRBJ2-7,TGTGCCAGCAGCCTCCCCTACGAGCAGTACTTC,CASSLPYEQYF
NA,TRBV7-2,TRBD1,TRBJ2-6,TGTGCCAGCAGCCCTCAGGGGGCGCATACTGGGGCCAACGTCCTGACTTTC,CASSPQGAHTGANVLTF
NA,TRBV20-1,NA,TRBJ1-1,TGCAGTGCTAGTAGGGGGTCGAAAGCTTTCTTT,CSASRGSKAFF
NA,TRBV19,TRBD1,TRBJ1-1,TGTGCCAGCTCGAGGACAGGTACTGAAGCTTTCTTT,CASSRTGTEAFF
NA,TRBV2,TRBD1,TRBJ1-1,TGTGCCAGCAGTGATCCGGGACAGGAAGCTTTCTTT,CASSDPGQEAFF
NA,TRBV7-9,NA,TRBJ2-5,TGTGCCAGCAGCTTAGTTTCTGAGACCCAGTACTTC,CASSLVSETQYF
few,TRBV29-1,TRBD2,TRBJ2-1,TGCAGCGTACTTAGCGGGAGTAGGTACAATGAGCAGTTCTTC,CSVLSGSRYNEQFF
NA,TRBV1,NA,TRBJ2-7,TGCACCAGCAGCCCGCCCAGGCAGGGTAGGTACGAGCAGTACTTC,CTSSPPRQGRYEQYF
few,TRBV4-2,NA,TRBJ2-7,TGTGCCAGCAGCCAACAGGTAGCGGCCTACGAGCAGTACTTC,CASSQQVAAYEQYF
NA,TRBV29-1,TRBD1,TRBJ2-5,TGCAGCGTTTACCCCGGGACAGAAACCCGGGAGACCCAGTACTTC,CSVYPGTETRETQYF
NA,TRBV4-1,TRBD2,TRBJ2-1,TGCGCCAGCAGCCAAGACGGGACTAGCGGGAGTCGAAATGAGCAGTTCTTC,CASSQDGTSGSRNEQFF
NA,TRBV5-1,TRBD1,TRBJ2-3,TGCGCCAGTAGGACAGGGACCTTCACAGATACGCAGTATTTT,CASRTGTFTDTQYF
NA,TRBV30,TRBD1,TRBJ1-1,TGTGCCTGGAGTACCGACAGGGGGACTGAAGCTTTCTTT,CAWSTDRGTEAFF
NA,TRBV9,NA,TRBJ2-3,TGTGCCAGCAGCGTAGGGTTCGGGAGAGATACGCAGTATTTT,CASSVGFGRDTQYF
few,TRBV9,TRBD2,TRBJ2-3,TGTGCCAGCAGCCCCTTAGGACTAGCGGGAGGGCCCTCCACAGATACGCAGTATTTT,CASSPLGLAGGPSTDTQYF
NA,TRBV5-5,TRBD2,TRBJ2-7,TGTGCCAGCAGCTATATTGATGGACTAGCGAGCTACGAGCAGTACTTC,CASSYIDGLASYEQYF
NA,TRBV6-1,TRBD1,TRBJ1-2,TGTGCCAGCAGTGAAGAACTCCCAGGGGGTGGCTACACCTTC,CASSEELPGGGYTF
few,TRBV6-5,NA,TRBJ2-3,TGTGCCAGCAGTTACCGGGGGTCCCCTAGCACAGATACGCAGTATTTT,CASSYRGSPSTDTQYF
few,TRBV28,TRBD2,TRBJ2-7,TGTGCCAGCAGTACTCCCCAGGTAGCGGGAGATGGGGAGCAGTACTTC,CASSTPQVAGDGEQYF
NA,TRBV7-3,NA,TRBJ2-5,TGTGCCAGCAGCTTAAATAACAGGCAAGAGACCCAGTACTTC,CASSLNNRQETQYF
few,TRBV28,NA,TRBJ2-7,TGTGCCAGCAGGCAAGAAGGCAGGGAGCAGTACTTC,CASRQEGREQYF
NA,TRBV7-8,TRBD2,TRBJ2-2,TGTGCCAGCAGCTTAGGTGCTAGCGGCTGGACCGGGGAGCTGTTTTTT,CASSLGASGWTGELFF
NA,TRBV19,NA,TRBJ1-5,TGTGCCAGTAGTAATCTTCAGGGCGGCAATCAGCCCCAGCATTTT,CASSNLQGGNQPQHF
NA,TRBV7-2,NA,TRBJ2-7,TGTGCCAGCAGCTTACACAGTGAGTCCTACGAGCAGTACTTC,CASSLHSESYEQYF
few,TRBV2,NA,TRBJ1-3,TGTGCCAGCACCGACAGTTACTCTGGAAACACCATATATTTT,CASTDSYSGNTIYF
NA,TRBV5-6,NA,TRBJ1-1,TGTGCCAGCAGCCGCCTTACAGGGATGAACACTGAAGCTTTCTTT,CASSRLTGMNTEAFF
NA,TRBV9,NA,TRBJ2-4,TGTGCCAGCAGCCCCGTCGGTTTGAGCGACATTCAGTACTTC,CASSPVGLSDIQYF
once,TRBV27,TRBD1,TRBJ1-5,TGTGCCAGCTCCAGACGGGACAGGGGGCTTGGGAGCAATCAGCCCCAGCATTTT,CASSRRDRGLGSNQPQHF
few,TRBV7-3,NA,TRBJ1-5,TGTGCCAGCAGCTTATTGAGGGACAAACCGTATAGCAATCAGCCCCAGCATTTT,CASSLLRDKPYSNQPQHF
NA,TRBV30,TRBD2,TRBJ2-7,TGTGCCTGGAGTGTTCCTCGATATAGCGGGAGGGATATCTCGGAGCAGTACTTC,CAWSVPRYSGRDISEQYF